This T cell receptor (beta chain) was sequenced in a study of T cell repertoires in cytomegalovirus infection. This clonotype was found a few times. The CDR3 runs to 17 residues. J was trimmed by 1 base and V by 4 bases; bases with no gene match: 10. Looked up from germline, CDR1 is SNHLY and CDR2 is FYNNEI. From the reads, TCRdb called clonotypes with MiXCR, one entry per CDR3 protein. The sample has 250,000 to 300,000 distinct CDR3 sequences, 17% seen once. The J gene is TRBJ1-1, the V gene TRBV2, with TRBD1 matching 9 bases. Material for sequencing was CD8+ T cells from PBMCs. The receptor comes from a human donor in good health (CMV status not recorded). Some clones in this sample may be carry-over from other donors' samples. The CDR3 is CASSGIGVQGANTEAFF. In DNA, the CDR3 is TGTGCCAGCAGTGGAATCGGGGTACAGGGGGCGAACACTGAAGCTTTCTTT.